This record covers a single T cell receptor beta chain. The clone's antigen remains unknown. No base quality information exists; no much larger clone differs at one position. This sample was taken from a study of shared clonotypes between healthy human individuals (TCRdb year 2020). For the study in its entirety: The cohort included three men and a couple of women between 18 and 49 years of age. Per donor, three plates each were used for CD4 naive and CD4 memory, two for CD8 naive, and one for CD8 memory. Blood TCR repertoires of a handful of healthy adults were deeply sequenced to estimate repertoire size and the extent of clonotype sharing between individuals. To increase sequencing depth and limit assay-specific biases, TCR repertoire library preparation and sequencing were carried out by different laboratories using diverse techniques. Leukapheresis yielded between about 0.94 and 10 billion PBMCs per donor.

Donors were healthy HIV-negative adults with no recently reported acute infections or vaccinations. All donors were Caucasian adults living in Nashville, Tennessee, USA. CD4+ T cells were enriched through magnetic negative selection, after which naive cells were positively selected on CD45RA and the remaining negative fraction served as the memory subset. After blood collection by leukapheresis, PBMCs were isolated using Ficoll-Histopaque density gradient centrifugation and then cryopreserved in the vapor phase of liquid nitrogen. Analytical flow cytometry was used to check the purity and quantity of every magnetically sorted T cell population. Genomic DNA was isolated from each sorted fraction and quantified by UV absorbance on a Nanodrop 2000c. Using the deep immunoSEQ assay, multiplex PCR amplified TCR CDR3 regions from genomic DNA. For each cell subset, the extracted genomic DNA was distributed evenly across all wells of several immunoSEQ 96-well plates, and each plate served as one replicate. For sorted subsets, about 200 ng genomic DNA, equal to some 28,000 T cell genomes, was loaded into each replicate PCR. Purified libraries were measured with a Qubit 3.0 fluorometer, size-checked on a Bioanalyzer 2100, and measured again with the KAPA Library Quantification kit. A separate single-read 150-cycle Illumina NextSeq 550 flow cell was used to sequence each immunoSEQ 96-well plate. The study's own analysis went as follows. Because the immunoSEQ output included only junctional sequences and no quality scores, the filtering could not be the same as the filtering used for full-length reads. To assign V/J genes and CDR3, sequences were annotated against IMGT germline references using PyIR, a Python wrapper for IgBLAST v1.9. Reads were filtered out if the reads had weak V/J assignments (E-value above 1e-6), no CDR3, stop codons, out-of-frame junctions, or ambiguous translated residues. V3J clonotypes were defined by identical inferred V gene, J gene, and CDR3 amino acid sequence. Percentage overlap between repertoires was computed as shared unique clonotypes divided by the size of the smaller repertoire. Three approaches were used to assess repertoire richness: RTK rarefaction, the Chao1 estimator, and Recon v2.1 estimates of unobserved clonotypes. Generation probabilities were computed with OLGA for all TCRbeta clonotypes obtained by the gDNA method from a few donors. TCRdb obtained this table from immuneACCESS and retained in-frame rearrangements with V and J assigned. These tables miss some clones; where compared with another copy, unresolved V genes account for less than half of the shortfall, and the remainder is unexplained. V, J and clone size reflect that table, while D and trimming were determined from the DNA. This sample gives about 2.3 million clones in total; roughly 93% of them show up just once. Approximately 0.4% of the sample goes to the ten largest clones.

The junction shows trimming of 4 bases on V and 6 bases on J, plus 19 bases between the germline ends. According to the germline V gene (reference sequence), CDR1 reads SEHNR and CDR2 reads FQNEAQ. The CDR3, from cysteine to phenylalanine, totals 16 residues. The sequence is cut down to CDR3 DNA, 48 bases in frame from base 1. Broader findings and caveats from the paper: Compared with non-shared clonotypes, the clonotypes found in all four sorted-subset donors had higher generation probabilities. Based on pairwise subsampling, the degree of clonotype sharing among donors was expected to be affected by sequencing depth. Sampling was limited to blood, and TCR repertoires in tissue likely differ from TCR repertoires in blood. The genetic and exposure-history diversity represented was limited by the small number of donors. Even with the large sequencing depth, rarefaction of the sorted-subset datasets indicated that sequencing was incomplete. Estimated clonotype richness was generally larger for naive than for memory subsets. Across several donors, roughly 5.1% of naive CD4, roughly 3.4% of naive CD8, approximately 2.5% of memory CD4, and approximately 0.42% of memory CD8 clonotypes were shared.

What was sequenced was naive CD4+ T cells from PBMCs. The cell subset or site label here, explained by the study, means: CD45RA+ positively selected. This TCR was recovered from a man younger than 35 in good health. Some clones in this sample may be carry-over from other donors' samples. The sequence joins TRBV7-9 to TRBJ1-5; the D gene cannot be resolved reliably. The CDR3 reads as follows: CASSSGREGRLQPQHF. The sequenced DNA: TGTGCCAGCAGCTCAGGTCGAGAAGGGAGGCTTCAGCCCCAGCATTTT.